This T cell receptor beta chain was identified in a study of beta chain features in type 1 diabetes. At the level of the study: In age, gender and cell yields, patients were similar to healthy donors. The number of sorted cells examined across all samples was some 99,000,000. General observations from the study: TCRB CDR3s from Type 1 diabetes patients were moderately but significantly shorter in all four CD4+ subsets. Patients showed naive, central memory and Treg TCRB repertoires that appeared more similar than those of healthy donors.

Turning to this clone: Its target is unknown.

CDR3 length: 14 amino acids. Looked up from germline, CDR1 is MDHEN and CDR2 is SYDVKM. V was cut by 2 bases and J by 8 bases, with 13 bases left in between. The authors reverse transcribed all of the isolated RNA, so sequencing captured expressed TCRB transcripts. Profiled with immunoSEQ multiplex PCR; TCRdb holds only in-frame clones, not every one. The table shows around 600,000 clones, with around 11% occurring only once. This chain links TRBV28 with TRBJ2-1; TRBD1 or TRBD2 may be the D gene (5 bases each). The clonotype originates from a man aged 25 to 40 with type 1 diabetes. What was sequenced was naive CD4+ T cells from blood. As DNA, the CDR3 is TGTGCCAGCAGTTTACATGGGGGTGGCTATGAGCAGTTCTTC. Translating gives CASSLHGGGYEQFF.